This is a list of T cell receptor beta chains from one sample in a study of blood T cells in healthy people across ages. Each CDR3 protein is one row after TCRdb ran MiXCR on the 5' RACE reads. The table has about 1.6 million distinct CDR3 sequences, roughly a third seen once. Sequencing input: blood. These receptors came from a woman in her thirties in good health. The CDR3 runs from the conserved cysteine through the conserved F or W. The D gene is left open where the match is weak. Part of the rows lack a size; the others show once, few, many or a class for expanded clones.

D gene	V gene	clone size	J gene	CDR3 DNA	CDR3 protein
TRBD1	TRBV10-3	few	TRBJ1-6	TGTGCCATCAGTGAGTCCGGGACAGGACATAATTCACCCCTCCACTTT	CAISESGTGHNSPLHF
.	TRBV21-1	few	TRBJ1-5	TGTCCCGACATACTGAGCAATCAGCCCCAGCATTTT	CPDILSNQPQHF
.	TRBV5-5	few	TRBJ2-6	TGTGCCAGCCAGAGACAGGACTCTGGGGCCAACGTCCTGACTTTC	CASQRQDSGANVLTF
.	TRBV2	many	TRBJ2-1	TGTGCCAGCAGTGAAAGGGATGAGCAGTTCTTC	CASSERDEQFF
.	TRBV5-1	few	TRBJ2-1	TGCGCCAGCAGCCAAGGGGGGGCGCAGTTCTTC	CASSQGGAQFF
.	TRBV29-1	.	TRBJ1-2	TGCAGCGGTGTGACCCGGCTCTATGGCTACACCTTC	CSGVTRLYGYTF
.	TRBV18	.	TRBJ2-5	TGTGCCAGCTCCCCCCAGGTGGGGCGGGTCGCGGAGACCCAGTACTTC	CASSPQVGRVAETQYF
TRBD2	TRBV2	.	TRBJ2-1	TGTGCCAGCAGTGGTCCCTATCTAGCGGGAGGGCCACTCAATGAGCAGTTCTTC	CASSGPYLAGGPLNEQFF
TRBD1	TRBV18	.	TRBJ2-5	TGTGCCAGCTCAGCGCCGGGACAGGGTGAGACCCAGTACTTC	CASSAPGQGETQYF
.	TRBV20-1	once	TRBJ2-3	TGCAGTGCTAGAGGCTCGGGTGGTGGCACAGATACGCAGTATTTT	CSARGSGGGTDTQYF
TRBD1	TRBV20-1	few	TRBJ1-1	TGCAGTGCTAGTAGGGGGCTCGGAACTGAAGCTTTCTTT	CSASRGLGTEAFF
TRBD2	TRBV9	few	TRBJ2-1	TGTGCCAGCAGCCCGCGGTTGGGAACGGGGGGATACAATGAGCAGTTCTTC	CASSPRLGTGGYNEQFF
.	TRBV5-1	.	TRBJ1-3	TGCGCCAGCAGCACTACCCGTCGGGACACCATATATTTT	CASSTTRRDTIYF
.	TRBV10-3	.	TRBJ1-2	TGTGCCATCAGTGAAGGTACCCAGGTGGGCTATGGCTACACCTTC	CAISEGTQVGYGYTF
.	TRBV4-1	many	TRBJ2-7	TGCGCCAGCAGCCAAGTGGAGGGGGACGACGAGCAGTACTTC	CASSQVEGDDEQYF
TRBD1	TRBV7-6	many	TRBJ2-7	TGTGCCAGCAGCTCAGGACAGGGTCTACACGAGCAGTACTTC	CASSSGQGLHEQYF
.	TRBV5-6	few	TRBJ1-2	TGTGCCAGCAGCTTGTGGGCCCCGAGGGGAGCAGGCTACACCTTC	CASSLWAPRGAGYTF
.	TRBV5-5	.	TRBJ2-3	TGTGCCAGCAGCTTTTCCTATTTGTCCACAGATACGCAGTATTTT	CASSFSYLSTDTQYF
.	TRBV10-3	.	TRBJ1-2	TGTGCCATCAGGGTAGTTGGGTATGGCTACACCTTC	CAIRVVGYGYTF
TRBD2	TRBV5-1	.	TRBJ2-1	TGCGCCAGCAGCTTTGAAGCGGGACCAAAAACTAGTGAGCAGTTCTTC	CASSFEAGPKTSEQFF
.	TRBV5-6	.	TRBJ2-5	TGTGCCAGCAGCTCGAGGGTTTTGGAGACCCAGTACTTC	CASSSRVLETQYF
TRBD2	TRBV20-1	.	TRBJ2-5	TGCAGTGCTATCTTTCAGCGGGAGAGGATGACCCAGTACTTC	CSAIFQRERMTQYF
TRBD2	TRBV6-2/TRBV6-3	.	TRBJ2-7	TGTGCCAGCAGCTCCCAGCGGGGGTTTGAGCAGTACTTC	CASSSQRGFEQYF
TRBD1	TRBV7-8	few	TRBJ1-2	TGTGCCAGCAGCCACGGGACAGCCAAAATCTATGGCTACACCTTC	CASSHGTAKIYGYTF
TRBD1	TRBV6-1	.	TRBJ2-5	TGTGCCAGCAGCAACAGGGGACGGTTTCAAGAGACCCAGTACTTC	CASSNRGRFQETQYF
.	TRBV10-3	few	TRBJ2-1	TGTGCCATCAGGCTAGAGGCCTACAATGAGCAGTTCTTC	CAIRLEAYNEQFF
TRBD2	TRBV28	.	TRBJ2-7	TGTGCCAGCACCCTAAGCGGGAGTGGAGTCGGAGAGCAGTACTTC	CASTLSGSGVGEQYF
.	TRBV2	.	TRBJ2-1	TGTGCTACGCACCGGGACGCCTCTTTTGATGAGCAGTTCTTC	CATHRDASFDEQFF
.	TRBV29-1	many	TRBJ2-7	TGCAGCGTTGAATTGGCAGGCTACGAGCAGTACTTC	CSVELAGYEQYF
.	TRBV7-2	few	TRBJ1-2	TGTGCCAGCAGCTTAGAGGGCGGCAGCCCCTATGGCTACACCTTC	CASSLEGGSPYGYTF
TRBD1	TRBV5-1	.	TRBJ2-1	TGCGCCAGCAGCGGGGGACAGACCTCCTACAATGAGCAGTTCTTC	CASSGGQTSYNEQFF
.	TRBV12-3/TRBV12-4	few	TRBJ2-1	TGTGCCAGCAGCCTCCTGGGCCGAGGTGGTGAGCAGTTCTTC	CASSLLGRGGEQFF
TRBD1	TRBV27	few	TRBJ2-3	TGTGCCAGCAGTTCGCCAAGCTGGGACAGGGGCACAGATACGCAGTATTTT	CASSSPSWDRGTDTQYF